This T cell receptor beta chain was profiled in a study of OX40 agonist ivuxolimab in advanced cancers. The method was immunoSEQ multiplex PCR; TCRdb's version includes in-frame clones alone and lacks a portion of them. The sample carries tens of thousands of clones, over 80% recorded once. Systemic immunosuppression or autoimmune disease history was grounds to exclude patients. Sequencing used CD4+ or CD8+ T cells sorted from blood, obtained in a trial of the OX40 agonist ivuxolimab. This TCR came from an adult with an advanced solid tumor such as melanoma, head and neck, liver or kidney cancer.

CDR3 bases: TGTGCCAGCAGTTACTCGGCGTTAAACTCCTACGAGCAGTACTTC. Protein product: CASSYSALNSYEQYF. The chain carries TRBV6-5 and TRBJ2-7; D gene ambiguous. Per the germline V gene, CDR1 is MNHEY and CDR2 is SVGAGI. The CDR3 covers 15 residues. V was pared by 0 bases and J by 0 bases, with 9 bases between.